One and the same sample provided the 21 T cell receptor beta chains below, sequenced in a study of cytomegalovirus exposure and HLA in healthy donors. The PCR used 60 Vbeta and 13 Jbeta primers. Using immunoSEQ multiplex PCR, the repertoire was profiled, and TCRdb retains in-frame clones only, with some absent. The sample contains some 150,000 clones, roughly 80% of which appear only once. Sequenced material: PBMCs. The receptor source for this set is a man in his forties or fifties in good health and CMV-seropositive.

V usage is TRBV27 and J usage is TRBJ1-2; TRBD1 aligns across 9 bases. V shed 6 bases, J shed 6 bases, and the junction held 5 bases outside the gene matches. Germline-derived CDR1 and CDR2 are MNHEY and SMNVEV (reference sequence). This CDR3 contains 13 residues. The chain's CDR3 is CASRDRGLDGYTF. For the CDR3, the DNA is TGTGCCAGCAGGGACAGGGGATTGGATGGCTACACCTTC.

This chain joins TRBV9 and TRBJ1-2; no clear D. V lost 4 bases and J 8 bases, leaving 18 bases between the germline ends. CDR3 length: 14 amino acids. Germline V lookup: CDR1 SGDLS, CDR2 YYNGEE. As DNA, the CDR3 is TGTGCCAGCAGCCGAGCGGCCACTGTCTGGGGCTACACCTTC. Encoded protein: CASSRAATVWGYTF.

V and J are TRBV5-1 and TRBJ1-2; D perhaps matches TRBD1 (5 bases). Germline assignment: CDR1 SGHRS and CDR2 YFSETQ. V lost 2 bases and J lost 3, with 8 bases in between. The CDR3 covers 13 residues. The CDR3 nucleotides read TGCGCCAGCAGCTTTTTGACAGACTATGGCTACACCTTC. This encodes CASSFLTDYGYTF.

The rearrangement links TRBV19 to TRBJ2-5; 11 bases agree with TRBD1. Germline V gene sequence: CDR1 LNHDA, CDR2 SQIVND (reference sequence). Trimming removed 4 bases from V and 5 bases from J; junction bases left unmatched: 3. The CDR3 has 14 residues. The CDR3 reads CASSTDRGLETQYF. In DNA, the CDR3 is TGTGCCAGTAGTACGGACAGGGGGCTGGAGACCCAGTACTTC.

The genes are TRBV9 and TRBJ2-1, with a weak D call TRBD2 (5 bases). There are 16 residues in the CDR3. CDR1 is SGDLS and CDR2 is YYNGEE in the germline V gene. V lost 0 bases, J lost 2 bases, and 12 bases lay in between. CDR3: CASSVAARVTYNEQFF. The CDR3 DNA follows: TGTGCCAGCAGCGTAGCTGCGCGGGTGACCTACAATGAGCAGTTCTTC.

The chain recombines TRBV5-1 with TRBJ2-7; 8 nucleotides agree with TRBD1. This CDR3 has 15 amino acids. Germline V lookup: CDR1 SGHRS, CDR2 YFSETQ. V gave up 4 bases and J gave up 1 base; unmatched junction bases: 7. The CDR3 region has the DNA TGCGCCAGCAGCCTTCGGGACAGGACATCCTACGAGCAGTACTTC. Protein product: CASSLRDRTSYEQYF. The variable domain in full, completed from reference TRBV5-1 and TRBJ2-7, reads KAGVTQTPRYLIKTRGQQVTLSCSPISGHRSVSWYQQTPGQGLQFLFEYFSETQRNKGNFPGRFSGRQFSNSRSEMNVSTLELGDSALYLCASSLRDRTSYEQYFGPGTRLTVT.

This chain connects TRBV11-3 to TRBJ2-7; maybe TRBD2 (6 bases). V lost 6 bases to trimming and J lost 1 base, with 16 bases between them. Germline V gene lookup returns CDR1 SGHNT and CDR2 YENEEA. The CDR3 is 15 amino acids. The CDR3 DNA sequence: TGTGCCAGCAGTCTTGACTTCGCGGGATCCTACGAGCAGTACTTC. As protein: CASSLDFAGSYEQYF.

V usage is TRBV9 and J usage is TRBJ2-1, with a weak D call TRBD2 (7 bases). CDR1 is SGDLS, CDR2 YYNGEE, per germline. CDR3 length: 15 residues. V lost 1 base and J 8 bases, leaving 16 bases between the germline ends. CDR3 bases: TGTGCCAGCAGCGTATCGGGGGGCAGAGGATATGAGCAGTTCTTC. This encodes CASSVSGGRGYEQFF.

CDR3 nucleotides: TGCGCCAGCAGCCAAGATCGAACAGGGCTTAACAATGAGCAGTTCTTC. It is translated as CASSQDRTGLNNEQFF. The chain joins TRBV4-1 to TRBJ2-1; perhaps TRBD1 as D (6 bases). The CDR3 extends over 16 amino acids. Germline V gene sequence: CDR1 MGHRA, CDR2 YSYEKL. V lost 0 bases to trimming and J lost 5 bases, with 14 bases between them.

Here the CDR3 reads CASGWRRTNTGELFF. Written as DNA, the CDR3 is TGTGCTAGTGGCTGGAGGAGAACCAACACCGGGGAGCTGTTTTTT. This sequence joins TRBV12-5 and TRBJ2-2, with D possibly matching TRBD2 (5 bases). The CDR3 spans 15 residues. In germline, CDR1 is LGHNT, CDR2 FRNRAP. The V end was cut by 6 bases, the J end by 2 bases, with 13 bases between. Based on the CDR3 plus reference TRBV12-5 and TRBJ2-2, the full variable domain is DARVTQTPRHKVTEMGQEVTMRCQPILGHNTVFWYRQTMMQGLELLAYFRNRAPLDDSGMPKDRFSAEMPDATLATLKIQPSEPRDSAVYFCASGWRRTNTGELFFGEGSRLTVL.

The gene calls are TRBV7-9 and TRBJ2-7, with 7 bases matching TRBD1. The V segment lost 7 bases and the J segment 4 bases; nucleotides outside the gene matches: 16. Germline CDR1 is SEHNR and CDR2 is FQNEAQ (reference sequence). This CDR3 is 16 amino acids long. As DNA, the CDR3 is TGTGCCAGCACCCTTATGAGGGGGCAGGGGAGATACGAGCAGTACTTC. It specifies CASTLMRGQGRYEQYF.

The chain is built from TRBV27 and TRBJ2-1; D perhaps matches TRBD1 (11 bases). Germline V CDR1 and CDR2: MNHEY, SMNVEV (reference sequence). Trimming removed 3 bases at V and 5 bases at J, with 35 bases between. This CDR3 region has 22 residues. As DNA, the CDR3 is TGTGCCAGCAGTTTTCGGGACAGGGGGGCTAGCGGGAGTTGGAGGCACGACAATGAGCAGTTCTTC. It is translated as CASSFRDRGASGSWRHDNEQFF.

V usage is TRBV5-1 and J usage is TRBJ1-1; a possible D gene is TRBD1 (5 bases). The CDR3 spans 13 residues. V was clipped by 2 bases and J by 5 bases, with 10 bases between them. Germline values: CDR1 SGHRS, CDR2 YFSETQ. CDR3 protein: CASSFSGGTEAFF. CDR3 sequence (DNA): TGCGCCAGCAGCTTCTCGGGGGGGACTGAAGCTTTCTTT.

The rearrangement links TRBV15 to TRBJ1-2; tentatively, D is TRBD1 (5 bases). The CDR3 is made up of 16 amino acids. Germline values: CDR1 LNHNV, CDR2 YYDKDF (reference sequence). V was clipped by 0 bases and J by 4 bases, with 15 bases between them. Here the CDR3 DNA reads TGTGCCACCAGCAGAGATCTCAGGCAGGGTTCCTATGGCTACACCTTC. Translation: CATSRDLRQGSYGYTF.

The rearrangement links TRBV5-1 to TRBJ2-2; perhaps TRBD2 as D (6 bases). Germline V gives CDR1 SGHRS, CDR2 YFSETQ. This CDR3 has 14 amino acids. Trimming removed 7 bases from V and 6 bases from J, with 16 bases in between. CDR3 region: CASCETSRAGELFF. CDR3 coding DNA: TGCGCCAGCTGCGAGACTAGTCGGGCCGGGGAGCTGTTTTTT. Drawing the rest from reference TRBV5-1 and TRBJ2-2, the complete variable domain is KAGVTQTPRYLIKTRGQQVTLSCSPISGHRSVSWYQQTPGQGLQFLFEYFSETQRNKGNFPGRFSGRQFSNSRSEMNVSTLELGDSALYLCASCETSRAGELFFGEGSRLTVL.

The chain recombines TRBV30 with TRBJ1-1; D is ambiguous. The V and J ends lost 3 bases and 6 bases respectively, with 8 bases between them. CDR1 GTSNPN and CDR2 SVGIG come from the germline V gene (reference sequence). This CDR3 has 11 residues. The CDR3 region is CAWREPAEAFF. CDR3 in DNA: TGTGCCTGGAGGGAGCCTGCTGAAGCTTTCTTT.

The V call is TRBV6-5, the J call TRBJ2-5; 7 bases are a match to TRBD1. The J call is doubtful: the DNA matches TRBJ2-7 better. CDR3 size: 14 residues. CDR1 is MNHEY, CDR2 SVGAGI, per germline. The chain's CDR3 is CATSTGQAAYEQYF. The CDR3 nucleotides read TGTGCCACGTCTACCGGACAGGCTGCCTACGAGCAGTACTTC.

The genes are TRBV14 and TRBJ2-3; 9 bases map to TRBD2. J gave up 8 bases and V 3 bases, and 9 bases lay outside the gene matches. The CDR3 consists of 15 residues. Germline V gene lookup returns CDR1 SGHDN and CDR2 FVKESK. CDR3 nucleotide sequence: TGTGCCAGCAGCCAGAGTAGCGGGAGTACGGGTACGCAGTATTTT. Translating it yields CASSQSSGSTGTQYF. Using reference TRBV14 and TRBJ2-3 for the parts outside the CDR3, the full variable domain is EAGVTQFPSHSVIEKGQTVTLRCDPISGHDNLYWYRRVMGKEIKFLLHFVKESKQDESGMPNNRFLAERTGGTYSTLKVQPAELEDSGVYFCASSQSSGSTGTQYFGPGTRLTVL.

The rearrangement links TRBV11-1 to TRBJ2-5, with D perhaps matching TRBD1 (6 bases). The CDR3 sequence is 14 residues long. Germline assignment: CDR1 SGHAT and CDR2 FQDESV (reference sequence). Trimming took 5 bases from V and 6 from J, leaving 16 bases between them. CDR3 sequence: CASSNTAQGKTQYF. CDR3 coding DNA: TGTGCCAGCAGCAATACCGCCCAGGGGAAGACCCAGTACTTC. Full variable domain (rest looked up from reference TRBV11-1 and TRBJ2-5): EAEVAQSPRYKITEKSQAVAFWCDPISGHATLYWYRQILGQGPELLVQFQDESVVDDSQLPKDRFSAERLKGVDSTLKIQPAELGDSAMYLCASSNTAQGKTQYFGPGTRLLVL.

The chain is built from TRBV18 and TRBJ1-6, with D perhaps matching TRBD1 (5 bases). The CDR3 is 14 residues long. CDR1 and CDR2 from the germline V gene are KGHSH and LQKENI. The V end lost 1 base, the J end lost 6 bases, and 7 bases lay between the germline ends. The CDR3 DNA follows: TGTGCCAGCTCACCACAGGGGTCTAATTCACCCCTCCACTTT. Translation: CASSPQGSNSPLHF.

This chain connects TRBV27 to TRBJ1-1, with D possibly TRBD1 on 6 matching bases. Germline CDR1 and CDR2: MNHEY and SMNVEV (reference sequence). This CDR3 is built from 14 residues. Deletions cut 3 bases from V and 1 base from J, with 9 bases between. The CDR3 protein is CASSFGGSNTEAFF. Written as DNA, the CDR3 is TGTGCCAGCAGTTTTGGGGGCTCGAACACTGAAGCTTTCTTT.